The clone carrying this T cell receptor beta chain was found a few times. Its antigen is currently unknown. CDR3 length: 16 residues. Germline CDR1 DFQATT, CDR2 SNEGSKA (reference sequence). The V gene end was trimmed by 0 bases and the J gene end by 3 bases; junction bases not matched to a gene: 6. This sample stems from a study of post-analysis software for immune sequencing data. Study-level background: Disease trajectories encompassed relapsing-remitting, secondary progressive and progressive-relapsing multiple sclerosis. Notes on the study in general: By F measure, samples from a shared preparation batch strongly co-clustered. TRBV segments more frequent in patients than in controls numbered several and included TRBV5-6, TRBV5-1 and TRBV20-1.

TCR beta libraries were prepared from cDNA with unique molecular identifiers. T cells numbering about 0.85 to 11 million yielded approximately 500,000 cDNA molecules. Using its own MiXCR run on the PCR reads, TCRdb lists one record per CDR3 protein. The sample contains approximately 400,000 distinct CDR3 sequences, about a third of which appear only once. This sequence originates from a girl between 5 and 17 years old with multiple sclerosis. The V call is TRBV20-1, the J call TRBJ2-5; 11 nucleotides agree with TRBD2. Material for sequencing was blood. The DNA of the CDR3 is TGCAGTGCTAGAGATCTAGCGGGGGGCTCAAAAGAGACCCAGTACTTC. Protein product: CSARDLAGGSKETQYF.